This TCR beta chain stems from a study of identifying expanded T cells in peripheral blood (dated by TCRdb to about 2019). Study-level background: Technical replicates were generated by sequencing separate aliquots of the same genomic DNA pool, with four replicates compared pairwise.

A word on this clone: Its binding antigen is unknown. No clone much larger than this one lies a single base away; base qualities are absent.

The immunoSEQ Assay, which relies on bias-controlled multiplex PCR amplification of genomic DNA, was used to profile TCRbeta CDR3 regions. The original pipeline was this. The absolute abundance of each unique TCRbeta CDR3 region was quantified after sequences were collapsed and filtered. Differential abundance was assessed using a binomial (Fisher-equivalent) model and a beta-binomial model in which time-dependent variance fitted from healthy donors was added. Clones with fewer than 5 combined templates were excluded, and clones with Benjamini-Hochberg FDR below 0.01 were called differentially abundant. The form v = (b*log(k)+a)^2 was used to model beta-binomial variance as a function of total template count across the two samples. The clones in this table, taken by TCRdb from immuneACCESS, are in-frame only. Not every clone is retained; where verified, under half of the shortfall comes from an unresolved V gene, and the cause of the rest is unknown. That table gives V, J and clone size, and the DNA gave D and trimming. The sample table lists under 150,000 clones, 75% to 90% of them with a count of one. The ten largest clonotypes hold around 8.2% of the sample.

During the collection period, no immune events, such as infections, were documented for the healthy donors. To calibrate time-dependent variance in a beta-binomial model of T-cell clone differential abundance, blood repertoires from healthy donors were used as a training cohort. The training cohort was composed of around ten healthy donors, 3 female and 7 male. On average the donors were around 45 years old, and their ages spanned roughly 29 to 64 years. Obtained from a commercial supplier, whole blood was collected from each healthy donor at three time points set around 2 weeks apart. Genomic DNA was extracted from unsorted whole blood for immunosequencing. V loses 0 bases at its end and J loses 5 bases; junction bases beyond the gene matches: 1. The CDR3 starts with the cysteine, ends with the phenylalanine, and has 15 residues. Just the 45-base CDR3 DNA is kept, in frame starting at base 1. The germline V gene (reference sequence) specifies SGHKS as CDR1 and YYEKEE as CDR2.

Broad study findings and their caveats: The authors expected that over much longer intervals, such as months to years, biological variance in healthy repertoires might increase even further. The beta-binomial model significantly reduced the number of clones called differentially abundant and the false-positive rate across all healthy-donor time intervals. The binomial model flagged roughly 1.2 differentially abundant clones between technical replicates but 15 to 17 over around 2 weeks and 19 over roughly 4 weeks. Across all healthy donors, variance in clone template counts between two-week samples was found to increase significantly with total template count.

The sample was blood. The chain links TRBV5-5 with TRBJ2-2; the junction holds 10 bases that match TRBD1. This TCR came from a person aged 18-70 years in good health. The nucleotides are TGTGCCAGCAGCTTGGAGGGACAGGGGACCGGGGAGCTGTTTTTT. Its translation is CASSLEGQGTGELFF.